This TCR beta chain was sequenced in a study of T cells in Graves' hyperthyroidism and ophthalmopathy. Clinicians diagnosed patients from clinical symptoms, serum thyroxine and TRAb, thyroid ultrasound and orbital computed tomography. Study outcomes and limitations: Researchers found most expanded thyroid clonotypes above 0.001 in blood as well.

The CDR3 regions of TCR beta were amplified from RNA transcripts. With the HTBI primer set, the TCR CDR3 went through a first round of RT-PCR. TCRdb redid the calling of the multiplex PCR reads with MiXCR, one entry per CDR3 protein. Among over 300,000 distinct CDR3 sequences listed, approximately 15% were seen once. With 4 bases removed from V and 2 bases from J, the gap between germline ends came to 10 bases. The CDR3 runs 15 residues. Germline assignment: CDR1 SGDLS and CDR2 YYNGEE. The sample holds a few counts of this clonotype. Its target is not known. This chain joins TRBV9 and TRBJ2-6; tentatively, D is TRBD1 or TRBD2 (7 bases each). The sample consisted of blood. The origin of this receptor is a woman in her sixties with Graves' hyperthyroidism. CDR3 coding DNA: TGTGCCAGCAGCCCAGGGGGGGCTGGGGCCAACGTCCTGACTTTC. This gives the protein CASSPGGAGANVLTF.